One sample yielded the 14 T cell receptor beta chains listed below, sequenced in a study of shared clonotypes between healthy human individuals. Sequenced by immunoSEQ multiplex PCR; TCRdb stores in-frame clones only, minus some. Here the sample spans 2 million to 2.5 million clones, roughly 93% being singletons. Input material: naive CD4+ T cells from PBMCs. Noted subset: CD45RA+ positively selected. The receptors derive from a man between 18 and 29 years old in good health. Some clones in this sample may be carry-over from other donors' samples.

This chain connects TRBV7-2 to TRBJ2-2; 7 nucleotides agree with TRBD2. The CDR3 sequence is 17 residues long. Germline V gene sequence: CDR1 SGHTA, CDR2 FQGNSA. Trimming cost V 1 base and J 2 bases; bases outside gene matches: 7. CDR3 region: CASSLVGLAANTGELFF. The CDR3 coding sequence is TGTGCCAGCAGCTTAGTCGGGCTAGCGGCAAACACCGGGGAGCTGTTTTTT.

This rearrangement joins TRBV6-6 to TRBJ2-7; 7 bases map to TRBD2. The CDR3 contains 14 residues. After removal of 0 bases from V and 2 bases from J, the junction contained 1 base not matched to a gene. CDR1 is MNHNY and CDR2 is SVGAGI in the germline V gene (reference sequence). The DNA for the CDR3 is TGTGCCAGCAGTTACTCTGGACTAGCCTACGAGCAGTACTTC. It translates to CASSYSGLAYEQYF.

The V gene is TRBV5-1, the J gene TRBJ1-5, with D hard to call. Germline V lookup: CDR1 SGHRS, CDR2 YFSETQ. The CDR3 contains 13 residues. V was clipped by 0 bases and J by 9 bases, with 10 bases between them. CDR3 in DNA: TGCGCCAGCAGCTTGGACGGCTCCGGGCCCCAGCATTTT. Translation gives CASSLDGSGPQHF. Full variable domain (rest looked up from reference TRBV5-1 and TRBJ1-5): KAGVTQTPRYLIKTRGQQVTLSCSPISGHRSVSWYQQTPGQGLQFLFEYFSETQRNKGNFPGRFSGRQFSNSRSEMNVSTLELGDSALYLCASSLDGSGPQHFGDGTRLSIL.

The chain employs TRBV5-6 and TRBJ2-7; 8 positions match TRBD1. Germline lookup yields CDR1 SGHDT and CDR2 YYEEEE. Unmatched junction bases numbered 5, after V lost 3 bases and J lost 12 bases. The CDR3 runs 11 residues. The CDR3, as DNA: TGTGCCAGCAGCTCCGGACAGGGACGGTACTTC. Translation gives CASSSGQGRYF.

The chain has TRBV15 and TRBJ2-2; D call uncertain. CDR3 length equals 17 residues. The germline V gene encodes CDR1 LNHNV and CDR2 YYDKDF (reference sequence). The V and J ends lost 2 bases and 3 bases respectively, with 16 bases between them. The CDR3: CATSRSLDIRYTGELFF. The CDR3 DNA is TGTGCCACCAGCAGATCCTTAGACATTAGATACACCGGGGAGCTGTTTTTT.

The gene calls are TRBV4-2 and TRBJ2-7, with 8 bases aligning to TRBD1. This CDR3 region has 13 residues. With 6 bases clipped from V and 5 bases from J, the junction kept 6 bases outside the gene matches. Germline values: CDR1 LGHNA, CDR2 YNFKEQ. This CDR3 reads CASSLQGGHEQYF. CDR3 DNA sequence: TGTGCCAGCAGTCTACAGGGGGGCCACGAGCAGTACTTC.

The V call is TRBV13, the J call TRBJ2-2; TRBD2 aligns across 12 bases. The CDR3 extends over 16 amino acids. The germline CDR1 and CDR2 sequences are PRHDT and FYEKMQ (reference sequence). Trimming took 4 bases from V and 3 from J; bases not matched to a gene: 3. In DNA, the CDR3 is TGTGCCAGCAGCTCTAGCGGGAGGGCCCACACCGGGGAGCTGTTTTTT. It specifies CASSSSGRAHTGELFF.

J is TRBJ1-2 and V is TRBV28; the D gene is possibly TRBD1 (5 bases). The CDR3 loop spans 17 amino acids. Germline loops: CDR1 MDHEN, CDR2 SYDVKM. The V end was cut by 7 bases, the J end by 0 bases, with 21 bases between. As DNA, the CDR3 is TGTGCCAGCACCACTCCTCTTGGGGGAGGATCTAACTATGGCTACACCTTC. It yields the protein CASTTPLGGGSNYGYTF.

The rearrangement joins TRBV6-5 to TRBJ2-7; D remains unclear. Trimming left V 2 bases short and J 0 bases short, with 11 bases between. The CDR3 runs to 15 residues. CDR1 is MNHEY, CDR2 SVGAGI, per germline. CDR3 nucleotides: TGTGCCAGCAGTTACGGCCCGAGGAGCTCCTACGAGCAGTACTTC. Translating it yields CASSYGPRSSYEQYF.

V and J are TRBV4-3 and TRBJ1-2, with D perhaps TRBD1 (5 bases). Germline V gene sequence: CDR1 LGHNA, CDR2 YSLEER. V dropped 0 bases and J dropped 8 bases, with 19 bases sitting between them. This CDR3 spans 16 amino acids. Written as DNA, the CDR3 is TGCGCCAGCAGCCAAGATTTTGGGACCTTTAGCGTGGGCTACACCTTC. It is translated as CASSQDFGTFSVGYTF.

V gene TRBV9 combines with J gene TRBJ2-7; 8 bases are a match to TRBD1. Looked up from germline, CDR1 is SGDLS and CDR2 is YYNGEE. With 0 bases clipped from V and 4 bases from J, the junction kept 9 bases outside the gene matches. The CDR3 is made up of 16 amino acids. CDR3 nucleotides: TGTGCCAGCAGCGTAGGTGAGGACAGGGTACCTTACGAGCAGTACTTC. Residues: CASSVGEDRVPYEQYF.

The rearrangement links TRBV20-1 to TRBJ1-1; no firm D call. The CDR3 sequence is 11 residues long. Germline CDR1 reads DFQATT; CDR2 reads SNEGSKA (reference sequence). CDR3 DNA sequence: TGCAGGGCCTCGTCAAACACTGAAGCTTTCTTT. Residues: CRASSNTEAFF.

CDR3 DNA: TGCGCCAGCAGCACGCAGGCTCCCGGGGAGCTGTTTTTT. Translated: CASSTQAPGELFF. The chain recombines TRBV5-1 with TRBJ2-2, with D unresolved. Germline values: CDR1 SGHRS, CDR2 YFSETQ. The CDR3 is 13 amino acids. The V gene lost 4 bases and the J gene lost 6 bases, with 10 bases spanning the gap.

The chain is built from TRBV30 and TRBJ1-2; the D is unclear. Germline values: CDR1 GTSNPN, CDR2 SVGIG (reference sequence). Trimming took off 4 bases at V and 4 bases at J, with 13 bases between the two ends. The length of the CDR3 is 13 residues. The DNA for the CDR3 is TGTGCCTGGATCCACGGCGCGGGCTATGGCTACACCTTC. It encodes CAWIHGAGYGYTF.